The 25 T cell receptor beta chains given below trace back to one sample, sequenced in a study of neurological immune-mediated disorders. Each CDR3 protein is one row after TCRdb ran MiXCR on the 5' RACE reads. The profile shows tens of thousands of distinct CDR3 sequences, 4.8% of them singletons. Sequencing was performed on PBMCs. These receptors were taken from a woman aged 70-85 years with multiple sclerosis.

This clonotype came up many times. The chain couples TRBV20-1 to TRBJ2-2; 8 bases fit TRBD1. Germline V gene lookup returns CDR1 DFQATT and CDR2 SNEGSKA (reference sequence). The CDR3 extends over 14 amino acids. Trimming removed 6 bases from V and 4 bases from J; junction bases left unmatched: 7. The CDR3 DNA reads as TGCAGTGCATCGGACAGGGCTAGCACCGGGGAGCTGTTTTTT. Protein: CSASDRASTGELFF.

This clonotype was counted many times. J is TRBJ2-1 and V is TRBV5-1, with TRBD2 matching over 10 bases. The CDR3 spans 14 residues. Germline CDR1 and CDR2: SGHRS and YFSETQ. V shed 6 bases and J 5 bases; nucleotides not matched to a gene: 5. The CDR3 sequence is CASNPTSGNNEQFF. The CDR3, as DNA: TGCGCCAGCAACCCAACTAGCGGGAACAATGAGCAGTTCTTC. Variable domain in full (rest from reference TRBV5-1 and TRBJ2-1): KAGVTQTPRYLIKTRGQQVTLSCSPISGHRSVSWYQQTPGQGLQFLFEYFSETQRNKGNFPGRFSGRQFSNSRSEMNVSTLELGDSALYLCASNPTSGNNEQFFGPGTRLTVL.

This clonotype occurred many times. This chain links TRBV7-8 with TRBJ2-7, with a possible D match to TRBD2 (6 bases). CDR3 size: 13 residues. From germline, CDR1 is SGHVS and CDR2 FQNEAQ. V was pared by 4 bases and J by 0 bases, with 7 bases between. CDR3 nucleotide sequence: TGTGCCAGCAGCTCGGGACTCTCCTACGAGCAGTACTTC. Protein product: CASSSGLSYEQYF. The full variable domain, rest sourced from reference TRBV7-8 and TRBJ2-7, is GAGVSQSPRYKVAKRGQDVALRCDPISGHVSLFWYQQALGQGPEFLTYFQNEAQLDKSGLPSDRFFAERPEGSVSTLKIQRTQQEDSAVYLCASSSGLSYEQYFGPGTRLTVT.

This clonotype came up a few times. The chain carries TRBV12-3 or TRBV12-4 and TRBJ2-2; D possibly corresponds to TRBD1 (6 bases). The CDR3 extends over 14 amino acids. The V end lost 6 bases, the J end lost 3 bases, and 11 bases lay between the germline ends. For the CDR3, the DNA is TGTGCCAGCAGGGGACACGCCCACACCGGGGAGCTGTTTTTT. This codes for CASRGHAHTGELFF.

This clonotype was seen many times. This sequence joins TRBV6-2 or TRBV6-3 and TRBJ1-2, with 7 bases that match TRBD1. Germline V gives CDR1 MNHEY, CDR2 SVGEGT. V shed 2 bases, J shed 12 bases, and the junction held 15 bases outside the gene matches. This CDR3 spans 15 amino acids. The CDR3 DNA sequence: TGTGCCAGCAGTTACCCGGCGGACAGGCCTAGCATGGACACCTTC. This translates into CASSYPADRPSMDTF.

This clonotype was counted ten times or more. The chain has TRBV12-3 or TRBV12-4 and TRBJ1-5, with no clear D. The CDR3 sequence is 12 residues long. V lost 6 bases and J lost 11, with 14 bases in between. CDR3 sequence (DNA): TGTGCCAGCAGCCTCGAGGGTAAGGCCCAGCATTTT. It specifies CASSLEGKAQHF.

There are many counts of this clonotype. The rearrangement links TRBV7-2 to TRBJ2-1; no reliable D call. This CDR3 spans 14 amino acids. V was clipped by 5 bases and J by 2 bases, with 10 bases between them. From germline, CDR1 is SGHTA and CDR2 FQGNSA. The CDR3 loop is CASSAPTTYNEQFF. In DNA form, the CDR3 reads TGTGCCAGCAGCGCCCCGACAACCTACAATGAGCAGTTCTTC.

The table lists this clonotype with many counts. This rearrangement joins TRBV6-5 to TRBJ2-1; 7 bases fit TRBD1. Germline CDR1 MNHEY, CDR2 SVGAGI. V trimming: 3 bases; J trimming: 0 bases; junction bases outside the gene matches: 11. This CDR3 is 18 amino acids long. This chain's CDR3 is CASSYGDSFMSSYNEQFF. The CDR3 coding sequence is TGTGCCAGCAGTTATGGGGACAGTTTTATGAGCTCCTACAATGAGCAGTTCTTC.

This clonotype has more than one count but fewer than ten. The CDR3 sequence: CSARRGLAYSNQPQHF. The CDR3, as DNA: TGCAGTGCTAGAAGGGGGCTGGCTTATAGCAATCAGCCCCAGCATTTT. The chain combines TRBV20-1 with TRBJ1-5; 7 bases align to TRBD1. J gave up 0 bases and V 2 bases, and 7 bases lay outside the gene matches. Germline loops: CDR1 DFQATT, CDR2 SNEGSKA (reference sequence). This CDR3 region has 16 residues.

This clonotype has a count of ten or more. The gene calls are TRBV9 and TRBJ2-5, with 8 bases identical to TRBD2. The V gene's germline CDR1 is SGDLS and CDR2 YYNGEE. The CDR3 totals 13 residues. With V trimmed by 0 bases and J by 5 bases, 0 bases remained unmatched. The CDR3 nucleotides read TGTGCCAGCAGCGTAGCGGGAGGGGAGACCCAGTACTTC. Translation: CASSVAGGETQYF.

This clonotype was detected many times. The chain carries TRBV20-1 and TRBJ2-2; 10 bases are shared with TRBD1. J lost 2 bases, V lost 4 bases, and 7 bases had no gene match. The CDR3 has 16 amino acids. Germline lookup yields CDR1 DFQATT and CDR2 SNEGSKA (reference sequence). CDR3 protein: CSATGTGELNTGELFF. The CDR3 nucleotides read TGCAGTGCTACCGGGACAGGGGAGCTTAACACCGGGGAGCTGTTTTTT.

At least ten counts were recorded for this clonotype. The junction shows a germline mismatch at one end, possibly a read error. The rearrangement links TRBV29-1 to TRBJ2-7; D ambiguous. The CDR3 is 12 amino acids. From germline, CDR1 is SQVTM and CDR2 ANQGSEA. Written as DNA, the CDR3 is TGCAGCGTCGAAGTGGGTTTCTACGAGCAGTACTTC. Translation gives CSVEVGFYEQYF.

This clonotype occurred many times. This chain joins TRBV5-1 and TRBJ1-5; TRBD1 matches 7 bases. From germline, CDR1 is SGHRS and CDR2 YFSETQ. J was trimmed by 3 bases and V by 4 bases; bases with no gene match: 4. This CDR3 spans 14 amino acids. CDR3 coding DNA: TGCGCCAGCAGCCCCGGACAGGACAATCAGCCCCAGCATTTT. Translation gives CASSPGQDNQPQHF.

This clonotype was recorded many times. The chain has TRBV12-3 or TRBV12-4 and TRBJ2-2; D unclear. Trimming pared 7 bases from V and 5 bases from J, leaving 11 bases between. CDR3 length: 13 residues. CDR3 nucleotide sequence: TGTGCCAGCAAGCTACTCGGTACCGGGGAGCTGTTTTTT. Its translation is CASKLLGTGELFF.

The table lists this clonotype with many counts. The chain recombines TRBV20-1 with TRBJ2-3, with 7 positions matching TRBD2. This CDR3 is built from 13 residues. CDR1 DFQATT and CDR2 SNEGSKA come from the germline V gene (reference sequence). The ends lost 2 bases at V and 5 bases at J; junction bases unmatched: 4. In DNA, the CDR3 is TGCAGTGCTAGAACTAGCGCAGTAGATACGCAGTATTTT. Translated, it gives CSARTSAVDTQYF.

This clonotype has a count of ten or more. V and J are TRBV7-8 and TRBJ2-3; D remains ambiguous. The CDR3 runs 15 residues. V gave up 1 base and J gave up 3 bases, with 11 bases separating them. Germline CDR1 is SGHVS and CDR2 is FQNEAQ. DNA of the CDR3: TGTGCCAGCAGCTTAGTAGCCGTTGGGACAGATACGCAGTATTTT. Translating gives CASSLVAVGTDTQYF.

This clonotype was seen many times. The genes are TRBV4-3 and TRBJ2-3; D is ambiguous. With 0 bases removed from V and 2 bases from J, the gap between germline ends came to 6 bases. The germline gives CDR1 LGHNA, CDR2 YSLEER. The CDR3 has 14 residues. The CDR3, as DNA: TGCGCCAGCAGCCAAGATAGGGCCACAGATACGCAGTATTTT. Translated: CASSQDRATDTQYF.

This clonotype showed up many times. The chain recombines TRBV20-1 with TRBJ2-3, with 8 bases identical to TRBD1. Germline CDR1 is DFQATT and CDR2 is SNEGSKA (reference sequence). The junction had 10 bases not matched to a gene; V was cut back by 6 bases and J by 2 bases. The CDR3 length is 15 residues. The DNA of the CDR3 is TGCAGTGCAGACAGGGGCGCGGACCCCACAGATACGCAGTATTTT. As protein: CSADRGADPTDTQYF.

The table lists this clonotype with many counts. The chain couples TRBV29-1 to TRBJ1-2; D possibly corresponds to TRBD1 (5 bases). The CDR3 sequence is 13 residues long. The germline V gene has CDR1 SQVTM and CDR2 ANQGSEA. Deletions cut 6 bases from V and 5 bases from J, with 16 bases between. The CDR3 bases are TGCAGCGTCCTGACGGGGGTCGAATATGGCTACACCTTC. Translated, it gives CSVLTGVEYGYTF.

This clonotype showed up many times. This sequence joins TRBV7-2 and TRBJ1-5; D might be TRBD1 (5 bases). Germline values: CDR1 SGHTA, CDR2 FQGNSA. V gave up 3 bases and J gave up 4 bases, with 10 bases separating them. This CDR3 is built from 14 residues. This CDR3 is CASSLETGNQPQHF. The CDR3 DNA sequence: TGTGCCAGCAGCTTGGAAACAGGAAATCAGCCCCAGCATTTT.

This clonotype occurred many times. The chain carries TRBV9 and TRBJ1-2; 9 bases line up with TRBD1. The CDR3 loop spans 15 amino acids. Germline V gives CDR1 SGDLS, CDR2 YYNGEE. V dropped 0 bases and J dropped 5; count of bases not matched to a gene: 5. CDR3 sequence (DNA): TGTGCCAGCAGCGTAGGACAGGGGGAATCGTATGGCTACACCTTC. Amino acid sequence: CASSVGQGESYGYTF.

Ten or more counts support this clonotype. V usage is TRBV12-3 or TRBV12-4 and J usage is TRBJ1-5; tentatively, D is TRBD1 (5 bases). Trimming removed 5 bases from V and 1 base from J, with 12 bases in between. The CDR3 totals 15 residues. CDR3 in DNA: TGTGCCAGCAGTCCGGACGGGACGAGCAATCAGCCCCAGCATTTT. Protein sequence: CASSPDGTSNQPQHF.

The chain is built from TRBV9 and TRBJ2-3; possibly TRBD2 for D (7 bases). V was pared by 2 bases and J by 7 bases, with 14 bases between. Germline-derived CDR1 and CDR2 are SGDLS and YYNGEE. CDR3 size: 14 residues. CDR3 sequence: CASSVGGAAHTQYF. DNA of the CDR3: TGTGCCAGCAGCGTGGGGGGGGCCGCGCATACGCAGTATTTT.

This clonotype was recorded many times. The chain has TRBV7-8 and TRBJ2-7; 8 bases are a match to TRBD1. This CDR3 spans 13 amino acids. In germline, CDR1 is SGHVS, CDR2 FQNEAQ. Unmatched junction bases numbered 14, after V lost 6 bases and J lost 13 bases. The CDR3 DNA reads as TGTGCCAGCAGTCTAAGCCAGACAGGGGAAAAATACTTC. Amino acids: CASSLSQTGEKYF. Full variable domain (outside the CDR3, taken from reference TRBV7-8 and TRBJ2-7): GAGVSQSPRYKVAKRGQDVALRCDPISGHVSLFWYQQALGQGPEFLTYFQNEAQLDKSGLPSDRFFAERPEGSVSTLKIQRTQQEDSAVYLCASSLSQTGEKYFGPGTRLTVT.

The rearrangement links TRBV4-1 to TRBJ1-1, with D uncertain. V lost 5 bases and J lost 4, with 11 bases in between. Germline lookup yields CDR1 MGHRA and CDR2 YSYEKL. The CDR3 runs to 13 residues. CDR3 sequence: CASSTPGGTEAFF. The CDR3 DNA follows: TGCGCCAGCAGCACCCCGGGAGGCACTGAAGCTTTCTTT.